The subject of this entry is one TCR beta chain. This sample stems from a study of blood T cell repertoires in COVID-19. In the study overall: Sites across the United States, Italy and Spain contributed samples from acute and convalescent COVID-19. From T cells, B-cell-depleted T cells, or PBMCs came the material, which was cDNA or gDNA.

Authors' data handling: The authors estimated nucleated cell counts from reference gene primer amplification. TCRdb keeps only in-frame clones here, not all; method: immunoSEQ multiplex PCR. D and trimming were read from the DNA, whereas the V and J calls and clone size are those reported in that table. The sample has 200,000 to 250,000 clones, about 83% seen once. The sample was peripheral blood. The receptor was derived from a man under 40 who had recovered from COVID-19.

The DNA for the CDR3 is TGTGCCAGCAGGACAGGGGTCACCGGGGAGCTGTTTTTT. It is translated as CASRTGVTGELFF. V gene TRBV11-3 combines with J gene TRBJ2-2; 8 nucleotides agree with TRBD1. Germline V lookup: CDR1 SGHNT, CDR2 YENEEA. V was pared by 6 bases and J by 4 bases, with 1 base of the junction left unmatched. The CDR3 covers 13 residues. The full variable domain, rest sourced from reference TRBV11-3 and TRBJ2-2, is EAGVVQSPRYKIIEKKQPVAFWCNPISGHNTLYWYLQNLGQGPELLIRYENEEAVDDSQLPKDRFSAERLKGVDSTLKIQPAELGDSAVYLCASRTGVTGELFFGEGSRLTVL.